This is a list of T cell receptor beta chains from one sample in a study of beta chain features in type 1 diabetes. Only in-frame clones appear in the TCRdb table, and some are missing; sequencing was by immunoSEQ multiplex PCR. The table includes about half a million clones, approximately 28% detected once. The material sequenced was naive CD4+ T cells from blood. The receptors come from a man younger than 30 in good health. CDR3s include the opening cysteine and the closing phenylalanine or tryptophan.

>TRBJ2-6|TRBV9|17
CASSLTSGSSGANVLTF
>TRBJ2-7|TRBV30|13
CAWGRGLTYEQYF
>TRBJ2-7|TRBV27|15
CASRKTVPGSYEQYF
>TRBJ2-4|TRBV6-5|11
CASQGGNIQYF
>TRBJ2-5|TRBV4-1|16
CASSQGWGLAEETQYF
>TRBJ2-7|TRBV28|13
CASSLPGGYEQYF
>TRBJ2-6|TRBV7-2|15
CASSLEPTGANVLTF
>TRBJ1-1|TRBV6-5|13
CATEGQPNTEAFF
>TRBJ2-3|TRBV4-2|15
CASSLPGPSTDTQYF
>TRBJ2-7|TRBV29-1|13
CSVKLGLSYEQYF
>TRBJ1-3|TRBV29-1|11
CSVQAGNTIYF
>TRBJ2-2|TRBV4-3|15
CASRPGTGLAGELFF
>TRBJ1-4|TRBV13|15
CASSLGNGPNEKLFF
>TRBJ1-2|TRBV7-2|13
CASSPDRNYGYTF
>TRBJ1-1|TRBV18|15
CASSPATGANTEAFF
>TRBJ2-3|TRBV7-2|13
CASSFRGTDTQYF
>TRBJ2-2|TRBV7-3|12
CASSSTAGELFF
>TRBJ2-7|TRBV2|13
CASNVLAGYEQYF
>TRBJ2-1|TRBV30|12
CAWSVRGHEQFF
>TRBJ1-2|TRBV5-1|14
CASSPRTIPYGYTF
>TRBJ2-2|TRBV18|15
CASSPPEGGAGELFF
>TRBJ2-1|TRBV5-1|13
CASSLAIDGEQFF
>TRBJ2-3|TRBV18|16
CASSPAGTGRPNTQYF
>TRBJ2-3|TRBV9|16
CASSNTGDRNTDTQYF
>TRBJ2-7|TRBV30|13
CAWGTGRSYEQYF
>TRBJ2-5|TRBV6-1|14
CASSTLHPQGTQYF
>TRBJ1-1|TRBV20-1|11
CSARDRGEAFF
>TRBJ2-5|TRBV9|15
CASSVGGRYQETQYF
>TRBJ2-1|TRBV5-4|13
CASSLAGNLEQFF
>TRBJ2-3|TRBV14|13
CASSQDWTGTQYF
>TRBJ2-3|TRBV7-2|14
CASSLLAGADTQYF
>TRBJ2-5|TRBV27|16
CASSPTGLAGVETQYF